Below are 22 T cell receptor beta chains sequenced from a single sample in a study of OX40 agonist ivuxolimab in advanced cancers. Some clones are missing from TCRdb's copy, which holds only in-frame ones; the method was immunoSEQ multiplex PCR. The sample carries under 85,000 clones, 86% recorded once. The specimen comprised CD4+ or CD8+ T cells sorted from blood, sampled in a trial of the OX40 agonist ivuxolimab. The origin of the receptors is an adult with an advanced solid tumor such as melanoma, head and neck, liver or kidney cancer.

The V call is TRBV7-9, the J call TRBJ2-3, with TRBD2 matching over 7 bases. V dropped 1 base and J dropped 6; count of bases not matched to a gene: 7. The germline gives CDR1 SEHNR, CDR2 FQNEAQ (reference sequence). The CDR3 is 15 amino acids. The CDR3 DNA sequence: TGTGCCAGCAGCTTAGGGGGCGGGAGAGTGGATACGCAGTATTTT. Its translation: CASSLGGGRVDTQYF.

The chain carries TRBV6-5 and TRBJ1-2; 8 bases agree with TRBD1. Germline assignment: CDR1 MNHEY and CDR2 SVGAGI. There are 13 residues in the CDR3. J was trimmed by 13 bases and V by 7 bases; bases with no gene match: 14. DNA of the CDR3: TGTGCCAGCACCCTCAGACAGGGGAGTCTTACCACCTTC. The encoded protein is CASTLRQGSLTTF.

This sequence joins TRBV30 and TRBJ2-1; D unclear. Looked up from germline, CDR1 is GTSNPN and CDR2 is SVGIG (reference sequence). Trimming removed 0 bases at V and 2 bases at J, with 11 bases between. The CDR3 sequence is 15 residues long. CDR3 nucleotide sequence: TGTGCCTGGAGTGTACAGACCAGAACCTACAATGAGCAGTTCTTC. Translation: CAWSVQTRTYNEQFF. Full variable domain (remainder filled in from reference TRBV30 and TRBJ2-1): SQTIHQWPATLVQPVGSPLSLECTVEGTSNPNLYWYRQAAGRGLQLLFYSVGIGQISSEVPQNLSASRPQDRQFILSSKKLLLSDSGFYLCAWSVQTRTYNEQFFGPGTRLTVL.

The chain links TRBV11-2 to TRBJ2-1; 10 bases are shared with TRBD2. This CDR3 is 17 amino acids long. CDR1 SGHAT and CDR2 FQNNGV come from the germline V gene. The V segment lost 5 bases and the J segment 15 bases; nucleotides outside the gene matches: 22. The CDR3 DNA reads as TGTGCCAGCAGCCCACGTTCACGGACTAGCGGAGGTTTCGGGTTGTTCTTC. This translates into CASSPRSRTSGGFGLFF.

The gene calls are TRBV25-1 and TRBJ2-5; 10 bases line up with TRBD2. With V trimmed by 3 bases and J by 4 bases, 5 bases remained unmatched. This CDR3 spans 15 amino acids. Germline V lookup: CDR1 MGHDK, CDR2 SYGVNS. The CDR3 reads CASSEFLAGAETQYF. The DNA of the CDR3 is TGTGCCAGCAGTGAGTTTCTAGCGGGAGCAGAGACCCAGTACTTC.

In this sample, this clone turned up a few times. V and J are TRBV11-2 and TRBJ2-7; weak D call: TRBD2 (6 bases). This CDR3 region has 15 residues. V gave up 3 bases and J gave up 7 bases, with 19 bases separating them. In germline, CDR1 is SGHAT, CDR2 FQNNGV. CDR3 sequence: CASSFFGTGLGEQYF. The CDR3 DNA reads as TGTGCCAGCAGCTTCTTCGGGACTGGGTTAGGGGAGCAGTACTTC.

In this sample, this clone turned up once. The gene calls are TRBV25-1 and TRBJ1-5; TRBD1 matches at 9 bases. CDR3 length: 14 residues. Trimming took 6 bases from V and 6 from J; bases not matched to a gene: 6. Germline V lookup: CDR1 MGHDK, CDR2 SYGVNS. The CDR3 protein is CASSETGGAQPQHF. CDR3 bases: TGTGCCAGCAGCGAGACAGGGGGTGCTCAGCCCCAGCATTTT.

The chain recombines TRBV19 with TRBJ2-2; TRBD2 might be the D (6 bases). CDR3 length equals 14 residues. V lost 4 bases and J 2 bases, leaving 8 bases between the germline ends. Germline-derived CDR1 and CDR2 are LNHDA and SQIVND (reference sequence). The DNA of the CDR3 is TGTGCCAGTAGTACGGGACTTAACACCGGGGAGCTGTTTTTT. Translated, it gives CASSTGLNTGELFF. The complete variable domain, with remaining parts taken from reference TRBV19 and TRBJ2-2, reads DGGITQSPKYLFRKEGQNVTLSCEQNLNHDAMYWYRQDPGQGLRLIYYSQIVNDFQKGDIAEGYSVSREKKESFPLTVTSAQKNPTAFYLCASSTGLNTGELFFGEGSRLTVL.

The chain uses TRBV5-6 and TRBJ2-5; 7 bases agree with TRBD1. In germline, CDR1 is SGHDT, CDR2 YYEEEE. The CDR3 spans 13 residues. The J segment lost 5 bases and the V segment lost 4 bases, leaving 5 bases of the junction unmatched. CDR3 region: CASSQQGLETQYF. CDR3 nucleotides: TGTGCCAGCAGCCAACAGGGGTTGGAGACCCAGTACTTC.

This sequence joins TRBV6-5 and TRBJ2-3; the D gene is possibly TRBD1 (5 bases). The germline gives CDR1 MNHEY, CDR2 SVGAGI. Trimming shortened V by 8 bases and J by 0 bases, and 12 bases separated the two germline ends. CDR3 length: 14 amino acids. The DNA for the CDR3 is TGTGCCAGCGACCCAGGGTCTAGCACAGATACGCAGTATTTT. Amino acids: CASDPGSSTDTQYF.

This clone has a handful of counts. DNA of the CDR3: TGTGCCAGCAGCTATGCCGGGACTCCTACCTACGAGCAGTACTTC. Protein product: CASSYAGTPTYEQYF. This rearrangement joins TRBV7-2 to TRBJ2-7; TRBD2 might be the D (6 bases). Germline CDR1 is SGHTA and CDR2 is FQGNSA. The CDR3 extends over 15 amino acids. V was shortened by 4 bases and J by 2 bases, with 15 bases between the two germline ends.

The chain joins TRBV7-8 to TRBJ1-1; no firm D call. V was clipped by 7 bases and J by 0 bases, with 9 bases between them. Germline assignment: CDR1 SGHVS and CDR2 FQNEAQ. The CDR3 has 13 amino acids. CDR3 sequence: CASTLTVNTEAFF. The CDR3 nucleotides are TGTGCCAGCACACTGACGGTGAACACTGAAGCTTTCTTT.

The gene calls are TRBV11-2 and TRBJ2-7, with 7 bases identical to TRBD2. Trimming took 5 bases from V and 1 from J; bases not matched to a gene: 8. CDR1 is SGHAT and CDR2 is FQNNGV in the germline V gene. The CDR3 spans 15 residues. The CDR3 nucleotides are TGTGCCAGCAGCCCCCGAGTTAGCGGGTCCTACGAGCAGTACTTC. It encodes CASSPRVSGSYEQYF.

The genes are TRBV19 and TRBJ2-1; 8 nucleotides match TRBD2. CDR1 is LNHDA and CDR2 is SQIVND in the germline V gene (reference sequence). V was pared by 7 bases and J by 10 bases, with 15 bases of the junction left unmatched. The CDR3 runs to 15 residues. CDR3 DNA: TGTGCCAGTACCCTTAGGGGCGGGGGGCGACGAGAGCAGTTCTTC. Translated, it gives CASTLRGGGRREQFF.

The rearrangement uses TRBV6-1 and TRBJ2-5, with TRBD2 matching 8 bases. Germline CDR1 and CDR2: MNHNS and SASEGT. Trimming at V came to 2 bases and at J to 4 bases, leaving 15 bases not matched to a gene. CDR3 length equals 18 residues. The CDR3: CASSEIYGLAGGGETQYF. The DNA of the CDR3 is TGTGCCAGCAGTGAAATCTACGGCTTGGCGGGGGGCGGAGAGACCCAGTACTTC.

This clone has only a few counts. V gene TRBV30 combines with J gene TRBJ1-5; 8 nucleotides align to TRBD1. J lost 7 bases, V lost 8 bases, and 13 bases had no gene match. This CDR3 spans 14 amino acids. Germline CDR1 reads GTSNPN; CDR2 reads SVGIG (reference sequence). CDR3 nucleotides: TGTGCCAGCGGGGGCAGGGGGCTACGGCAGCCCCAGCATTTT. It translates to CASGGRGLRQPQHF.

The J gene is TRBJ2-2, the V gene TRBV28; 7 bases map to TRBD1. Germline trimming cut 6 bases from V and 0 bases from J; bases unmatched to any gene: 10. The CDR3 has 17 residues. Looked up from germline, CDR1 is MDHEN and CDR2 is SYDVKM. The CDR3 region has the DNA TGTGCCAGCAGCGAACAGGGGCTACCGTCGAACACCGGGGAGCTGTTTTTT. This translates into CASSEQGLPSNTGELFF. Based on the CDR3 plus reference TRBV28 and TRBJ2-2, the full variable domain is DVKVTQSSRYLVKRTGEKVFLECVQDMDHENMFWYRQDPGLGLRLIYFSYDVKMKEKGDIPEGYSVSREKKERFSLILESASTNQTSMYLCASSEQGLPSNTGELFFGEGSRLTVL.

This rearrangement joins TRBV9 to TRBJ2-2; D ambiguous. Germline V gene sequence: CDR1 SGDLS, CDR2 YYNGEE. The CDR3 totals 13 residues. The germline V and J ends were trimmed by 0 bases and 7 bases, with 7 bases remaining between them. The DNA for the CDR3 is TGTGCCAGCAGCGTAGTATGGGGCGGGGAGCTGTTTTTT. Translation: CASSVVWGGELFF. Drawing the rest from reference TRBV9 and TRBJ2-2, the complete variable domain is DSGVTQTPKHLITATGQRVTLRCSPRSGDLSVYWYQQSLDQGLQFLIQYYNGEERAKGNILERFSAQQFPDLHSELNLSSLELGDSALYFCASSVVWGGELFFGEGSRLTVL.

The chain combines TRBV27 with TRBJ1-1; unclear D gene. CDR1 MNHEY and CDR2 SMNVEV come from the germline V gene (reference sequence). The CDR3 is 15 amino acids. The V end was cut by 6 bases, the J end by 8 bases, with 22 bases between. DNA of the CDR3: TGTGCCAGCAGGCCTCAGATCGTCGGGTCTCCAGAAGCTTTCTTT. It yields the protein CASRPQIVGSPEAFF.

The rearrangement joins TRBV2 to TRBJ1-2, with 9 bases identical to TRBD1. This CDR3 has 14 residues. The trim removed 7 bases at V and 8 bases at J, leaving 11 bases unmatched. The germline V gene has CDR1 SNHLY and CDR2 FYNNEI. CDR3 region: CASKSGTGTGGYTF. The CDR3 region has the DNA TGTGCCAGCAAATCCGGGACAGGGACGGGCGGCTACACCTTC.

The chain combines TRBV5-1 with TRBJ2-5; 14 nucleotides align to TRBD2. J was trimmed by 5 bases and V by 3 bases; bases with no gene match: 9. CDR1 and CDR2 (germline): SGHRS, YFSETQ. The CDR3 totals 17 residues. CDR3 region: CASSSTGTSGGGETQYF. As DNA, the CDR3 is TGCGCCAGCAGCTCCACCGGGACTAGCGGGGGTGGGGAGACCCAGTACTTC.

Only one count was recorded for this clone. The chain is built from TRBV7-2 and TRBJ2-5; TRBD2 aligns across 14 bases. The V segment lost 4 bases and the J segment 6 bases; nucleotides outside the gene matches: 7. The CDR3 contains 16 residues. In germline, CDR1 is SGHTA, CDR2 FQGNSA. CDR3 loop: CASSSRLAGGIKTQYF. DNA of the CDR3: TGTGCCAGCAGCTCCCGACTAGCGGGGGGGATAAAGACCCAGTACTTC.